This T cell receptor (beta chain) was captured in a study of blood T cells in healthy people across ages. Primed by a sample-barcoded 5' primer and a J-beta primer mix, a second PCR proceeded for about 7 to 11 cycles. TCRdb reprocessed the 5' RACE reads with MiXCR, giving one entry per CDR3 protein. The data contain roughly 680,000 distinct CDR3 sequences, 20% to 25% of them singletons. The junction had 0 bases not matched to a gene; V was cut back by 0 bases and J by 0 bases. Germline CDR1 is DFQATT and CDR2 is SNEGSKA (reference sequence). This CDR3 region has 14 residues. This clonotype was recorded many times.

Sequencing was done on a sample of blood. V gene TRBV20-1 combines with J gene TRBJ2-3; 7 bases are shared with TRBD2. The source is a man in his 70s in good health. The DNA of the CDR3 is TGCAGTGCTAGAGATAGCGGGAGCACAGATACGCAGTATTTT. It encodes CSARDSGSTDTQYF.